The clone carrying this TCR beta chain has a handful of counts. The antigen remains unidentified. These data belong to a study of cytomegalovirus exposure and HLA in healthy donors. CDR1 and CDR2 from the germline V gene are SEHNR and FQNEAQ (reference sequence). The CDR3 runs 15 residues. The J segment lost 2 bases and the V segment lost 4 bases, leaving 6 bases of the junction unmatched. Study findings and constraints: A missense DCLRE1C variant was associated with V- and J-gene trimming of TCR beta chains in a later analysis, and an independent cohort replicated the association. Sequencing artifact likely explains a cluster of highly shared sequence variants. High specificity and sensitivity for cytomegalovirus status were reported for the classifier. Later, an analysis showed that TCR beta chains associated with HLA were more clonally expanded than others that were equally common.

The PCR made use of 60 Vbeta and 13 Jbeta primers. Data came from immunoSEQ multiplex PCR; TCRdb stores just in-frame clones and leaves some out. The sample records fewer than 250,000 clones, approximately 80% being singletons. The sequence was obtained from a man aged 30-40 years in good health and CMV-seronegative. The chain has TRBV7-9 and TRBJ2-3, with 7 bases matching TRBD2. The sample consisted of PBMCs. CDR3 in DNA: TGTGCCAGCAGCTACCTAGCGGAATTCACAGATACGCAGTATTTT. This codes for CASSYLAEFTDTQYF.